These 19 T cell receptor beta chains were all obtained from the same sample, sequenced in a study of T cell responses to AZD1222 COVID-19 vaccine. Some clones are missing from TCRdb's copy, which holds only in-frame ones; the method was immunoSEQ multiplex PCR. The sample records over 85,000 clones, around 80% being singletons. The sequencing used peripheral blood, collected on day 0 of AZD1222 vaccination. These receptors all stem from an adult in good health.

This clone has just one count. The chain recombines TRBV24-1 with TRBJ1-4; TRBD1 is a possible D gene (6 bases). The germline V gene encodes CDR1 KGHDR and CDR2 SFDVKD. This CDR3 is built from 17 residues. V was trimmed by 4 bases and J by 1 base, leaving 15 bases between them. Here the CDR3 reads CATSEGTKGVTNEKLFF. The CDR3 DNA follows: TGTGCCACCAGTGAAGGGACAAAAGGGGTAACTAATGAAAAACTGTTTTTT.

This clone has a count of ten or more. The chain recombines TRBV27 with TRBJ1-2; the D is unclear. This CDR3 contains 14 residues. Deletions cut 2 bases from V and 2 bases from J, with 9 bases between. Germline lookup yields CDR1 MNHEY and CDR2 SMNVEV (reference sequence). The CDR3 loop reads CASSLRGANYGYTF. The CDR3 DNA is TGTGCCAGCAGTTTACGAGGAGCCAACTATGGCTACACCTTC.

With regard to this clone: The sample carries other DNA sequences with the same CDR3. The V call is TRBV18, the J call TRBJ2-5; 7 positions agree with TRBD1. From germline, CDR1 is KGHSH and CDR2 LQKENI. V gave up 6 bases and J gave up 3 bases; unmatched junction bases: 4. The CDR3 consists of 13 residues. The CDR3 loop is CASSPGQEETQYF. CDR3 sequence (DNA): TGTGCCAGCTCGCCCGGACAGGAAGAGACCCAGTACTTC.

CDR3 protein: CASRGTAGGEAFF. The CDR3 DNA is TGTGCCAGCAGGGGGACAGCTGGAGGTGAAGCTTTCTTT. The V and J genes are TRBV3-1 (or the pseudogene TRBV3-2) and TRBJ1-1, with TRBD1 matching 7 bases. The J segment lost 7 bases and the V segment lost 6 bases, leaving 8 bases of the junction unmatched. The CDR3 consists of 13 residues. Germline loops: CDR1 LGHDT, CDR2 YNNKEL (reference sequence).

The CDR3 DNA reads as TGTGCCAGCAGCCCGGGACTAGCGGGGGGGGAGGATACGCAGTATTTT. Amino acid sequence: CASSPGLAGGEDTQYF. The V gene is TRBV5-4, the J gene TRBJ2-3; 16 bases line up with TRBD2. There are 16 residues in the CDR3. V lost 4 bases to trimming and J lost 6 bases; unmatched junction nucleotides: 5. The germline CDR1 and CDR2 sequences are SGHNT and YYREEE (reference sequence).

This clone turned up a few times. The chain carries TRBV3-1 (or the pseudogene TRBV3-2) and TRBJ1-1; TRBD1 matches at 8 bases. The CDR3 has 15 amino acids. V dropped 4 bases and J dropped 9; count of bases not matched to a gene: 13. Germline V gene sequence: CDR1 LGHDT, CDR2 YNNKEL (reference sequence). CDR3 amino acids: CASSPRTGNSVKAFF. Here the CDR3 DNA reads TGTGCCAGCAGCCCCCGGACAGGGAATAGCGTTAAAGCTTTCTTT.

The chain uses TRBV5-1 and TRBJ1-1; tentatively, D is TRBD1 (6 bases). Per the germline V gene, CDR1 is SGHRS and CDR2 is YFSETQ. V shed 2 bases and J shed 0 bases, with 14 bases lying between them. The CDR3 is 16 amino acids. The CDR3 here is CASSLQGPLLNTEAFF. Here the CDR3 DNA reads TGCGCCAGCAGCTTACAGGGTCCCCTCTTGAACACTGAAGCTTTCTTT.

The gene calls are TRBV28 and TRBJ2-7, with 8 positions matching TRBD1. This CDR3 is 12 amino acids long. Germline CDR1 MDHEN, CDR2 SYDVKM. J was trimmed by 11 bases and V by 5 bases; bases with no gene match: 8. This chain's CDR3 is CASSHEQGGKYF. DNA for the CDR3: TGTGCCAGCAGTCATGAACAGGGGGGCAAGTACTTC.

The V and J genes are TRBV7-6 and TRBJ2-2, with 7 nucleotides matching TRBD2. This CDR3 comprises 14 residues. J lost 6 bases, V lost 1 base, and 2 bases had no gene match. Germline-derived CDR1 and CDR2 are SGHVS and FNYEAQ. The CDR3 loop is CASSLDRGAGELFF. For the CDR3, the DNA is TGTGCCAGCAGCTTAGATCGGGGGGCCGGGGAGCTGTTTTTT.

The rearrangement uses TRBV23-1 and TRBJ2-1, with a weak D call TRBD1 (6 bases). TRBV23-1 is an ORF, and what it does is uncertain. There are 14 residues in the CDR3. CDR3 protein: CAWTQGRNIDEQFF. Written as DNA, the CDR3 is TGCGCGTGGACACAGGGAAGAAATATCGATGAGCAGTTCTTC.

The chain carries TRBV6-2 or TRBV6-3 and TRBJ2-5, with D tentatively TRBD1 (6 bases). Trimming removed 2 bases at V and 4 bases at J, with 17 bases between. The CDR3 contains 16 residues. From germline, CDR1 is MNHEY and CDR2 SVGEGT. This CDR3 is CASSYRRQRRGETQYF. The CDR3 bases are TGTGCCAGCAGTTACAGGCGCCAGCGCAGGGGAGAGACCCAGTACTTC.

This clone was recorded only once. The CDR3 spells CASSLNRGRSNIQYF. As DNA, the CDR3 is TGTGCCAGCAGCTTAAACCGGGGCAGGAGCAACATTCAGTACTTC. V and J are TRBV7-8 and TRBJ2-4; D possibly matches TRBD1 or TRBD2 (5 bases each). Looked up from germline, CDR1 is SGHVS and CDR2 is FQNEAQ. There are 15 residues in the CDR3. V was shortened by 2 bases and J by 7 bases, with 15 bases between the two germline ends.

The chain carries TRBV5-1 and TRBJ2-2, with 11 positions matching TRBD2. V lost 4 bases to trimming and J lost 0 bases; unmatched junction nucleotides: 8. The CDR3 is 18 amino acids. Germline CDR1 reads SGHRS; CDR2 reads YFSETQ. The CDR3 DNA is TGCGCCAGCAGCGCCCCCCGACTAGCGGGACCGAACACCGGGGAGCTGTTTTTT. Amino acid sequence: CASSAPRLAGPNTGELFF.

The CDR3 loop reads CATQKSGSNQPQHF. Written as DNA, the CDR3 is TGTGCCACCCAAAAGTCAGGGAGCAATCAGCCCCAGCATTTT. J is TRBJ1-5 and V is TRBV24-1, with D perhaps matching TRBD1 (5 bases). The germline gives CDR1 KGHDR, CDR2 SFDVKD. CDR3 length: 14 amino acids. V was trimmed by 9 bases and J by 1 base, leaving 12 bases between them.

This clone was counted a few times. The rearrangement joins TRBV5-8 to TRBJ1-2; D is uncertain. CDR3 length equals 13 residues. Trimming removed 4 bases at V and 2 bases at J, with 9 bases between. Germline values: CDR1 SGHTS, CDR2 YDEGEE. This chain's CDR3 is CASSEGRNYGYTF. CDR3 in DNA: TGTGCCAGCAGCGAAGGACGGAACTATGGCTACACCTTC.

The V gene is TRBV9, the J gene TRBJ2-1, with 12 bases identical to TRBD2. V was pared by 3 bases and J by 5 bases, with 9 bases of the junction left unmatched. Germline CDR1 SGDLS, CDR2 YYNGEE. There are 17 residues in the CDR3. Here the CDR3 DNA reads TGTGCCAGCAGCGGACTAGCGGGAGACCTCGTTAACAATGAGCAGTTCTTC. Amino acid sequence: CASSGLAGDLVNNEQFF.

This clone was counted at least ten times. The gene calls are TRBV7-6 and TRBJ1-2; 8 bases fit TRBD1. J was trimmed by 8 bases and V by 4 bases; bases with no gene match: 6. There are 13 residues in the CDR3. Germline assignment: CDR1 SGHVS and CDR2 FNYEAQ. CDR3 region: CASSSGQGGGYTF. The CDR3 nucleotides are TGTGCCAGCAGCTCCGGACAGGGAGGAGGCTACACCTTC. The full variable domain, rest sourced from reference TRBV7-6 and TRBJ1-2, is GAGVSQSPRYKVTKRGQDVALRCDPISGHVSLYWYRQALGQGPEFLTYFNYEAQQDKSGLPNDRFSAERPEGSISTLTIQRTEQRDSAMYRCASSSGQGGGYTFGSGTRLTVV.

About this clone itself: Sequence at one end of the junction differs from germline and may be a read error. The rearrangement uses TRBV7-2 and TRBJ2-3; TRBD2 aligns across 8 bases. Germline V gene data show CDR1 as SGHTA and CDR2 as FQGNSA. CDR3 size: 18 residues. The CDR3 DNA reads as TGTGCCAGCAGCTACACCTACAGCGGGGGCCTTAACACAAATACGCAGTATTTT. Amino acid sequence: CASSYTYSGGLNTNTQYF.

V is TRBV27 and J is TRBJ2-2; D remains unclear. The CDR3 is 14 amino acids. Between the trimmed V and J ends, which lost 6 bases and 6 bases, there was a span of 14 bases. Germline loops: CDR1 MNHEY, CDR2 SMNVEV (reference sequence). The CDR3 nucleotides read TGTGCCAGCAGCCCCGAGGACCTCGCCGGGGAGCTGTTTTTT. Protein: CASSPEDLAGELFF.